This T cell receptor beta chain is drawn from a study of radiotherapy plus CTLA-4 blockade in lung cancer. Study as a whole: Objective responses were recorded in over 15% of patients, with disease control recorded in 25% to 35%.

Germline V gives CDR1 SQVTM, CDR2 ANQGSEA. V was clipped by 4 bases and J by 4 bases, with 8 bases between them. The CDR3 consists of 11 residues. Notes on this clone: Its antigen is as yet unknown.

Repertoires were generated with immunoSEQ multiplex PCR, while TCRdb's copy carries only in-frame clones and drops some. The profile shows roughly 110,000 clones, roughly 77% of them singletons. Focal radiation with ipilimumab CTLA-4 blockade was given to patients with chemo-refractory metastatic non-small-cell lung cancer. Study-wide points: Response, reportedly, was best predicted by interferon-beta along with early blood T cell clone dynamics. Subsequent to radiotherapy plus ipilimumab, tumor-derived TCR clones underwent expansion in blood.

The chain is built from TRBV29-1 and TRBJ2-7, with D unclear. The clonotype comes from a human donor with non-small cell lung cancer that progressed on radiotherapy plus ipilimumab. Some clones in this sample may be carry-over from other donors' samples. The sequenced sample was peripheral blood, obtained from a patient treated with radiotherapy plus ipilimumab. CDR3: CSVVGDYEQYF. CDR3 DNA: TGCAGCGTTGTTGGGGATTACGAGCAGTACTTC.